These 22 T cell receptor beta chains share one sample of origin, sequenced in a study of T-cell memory formation after mild COVID-19. TCRdb passed the 5' RACE reads through MiXCR, listing each CDR3 protein once. The sample has hundreds of thousands of distinct CDR3 sequences; less than 9.5% are singletons. The specimen was PBMCs or a T cell subset sorted from them (not recorded which). These receptors all stem from a man in his late teens or twenties who had mild COVID-19 (a few samples of this study predate the infection). Cell type and time point are not known.

This chain links TRBV28 with TRBJ2-7, with TRBD2 identical over 12 bases. Trimming took 6 bases from V and 0 from J; bases not matched to a gene: 6. This CDR3 has 16 residues. Per the germline V gene, CDR1 is MDHEN and CDR2 is SYDVKM. The CDR3 here is CASRTSGGLSSYEQYV. In DNA, the CDR3 is TGTGCCAGCAGGACTAGCGGGGGATTGAGCTCCTACGAGCAGTACGTC.

This clonotype was observed a handful of times. The V call is TRBV7-2, the J call TRBJ2-2, with 9 nucleotides matching TRBD1. The CDR3 totals 14 residues. V lost 6 bases, J lost 4 bases, and 3 bases stayed unmatched. CDR1 and CDR2 (germline): SGHTA, FQGNSA. CDR3 in DNA: TGTGCCAGCAGGCAGACAGGGGGCACCGGGGAGCTGTTTTTT. Translation: CASRQTGGTGELFF. Full variable domain (outside the CDR3, taken from reference TRBV7-2 and TRBJ2-2): GAGVSQSPSNKVTEKGKDVELRCDPISGHTALYWYRQSLGQGLEFLIYFQGNSAPDKSGLPSDRFSAERTGGSVSTLTIQRTQQEDSAVYLCASRQTGGTGELFFGEGSRLTVL.

This clonotype was seen only a few times. The chain's CDR3 is CASSVTGGGTGELFF. CDR3 sequence (DNA): TGTGCCAGCAGTGTGACAGGGGGAGGTACCGGGGAGCTGTTTTTT. The V call is TRBV6-5, the J call TRBJ2-2, with 9 positions matching TRBD1. Germline V gives CDR1 MNHEY, CDR2 SVGAGI. V trimming: 5 bases; J trimming: 5 bases; junction bases outside the gene matches: 6. The CDR3 runs to 15 residues.

CDR3 amino acids: CASSPCHGLAVYNEQFF. Written as DNA, the CDR3 is TGTGCCAGCAGTCCCTGCCATGGACTAGCGGTTTACAATGAGCAGTTCTTC. The genes are TRBV6-2 or TRBV6-3 and TRBJ2-1; 10 nucleotides align to TRBD2. The V gene's germline CDR1 is MNHEY and CDR2 SVGEGT. CDR3 length equals 17 residues. V shed 5 bases, J shed 4 bases, and the junction held 11 bases outside the gene matches.

The chain couples TRBV11-2 to TRBJ2-3; D may be TRBD2 (6 bases). V lost 2 bases, J lost 2 bases, and 11 bases lay in between. Germline CDR1 SGHAT, CDR2 FQNNGV. This CDR3 is built from 15 residues. The CDR3 loop reads CASSLRRGDTDTQYF. CDR3 DNA sequence: TGTGCCAGCAGCTTACGGCGGGGTGACACAGATACGCAGTATTTT.

J is TRBJ2-2 and V is TRBV9; a possible D gene is TRBD1 (6 bases). This CDR3 comprises 14 residues. Trimming took 0 bases from V and 4 from J, leaving 7 bases between them. Per germline, CDR1 SGDLS and CDR2 YYNGEE. CDR3 DNA sequence: TGTGCCAGCAGCGTAGTGGACAGCACCGGGGAGCTGTTTTTT. This encodes CASSVVDSTGELFF.

This clonotype has a count of ten or more. The rearrangement links TRBV12-3 or TRBV12-4 to TRBJ1-2; a weak D match, TRBD1 (5 bases). There are 13 residues in the CDR3. Trimming stripped 3 bases from V and 8 bases from J, with 13 bases between. CDR3: CASSLQGALGYTF. CDR3 DNA sequence: TGTGCCAGCAGTTTGCAAGGGGCCCTGGGCTACACCTTC.

The rearrangement links TRBV6-5 to TRBJ2-2, with TRBD1 matching 7 bases. There are 17 residues in the CDR3. The trim removed 6 bases at V and 3 bases at J, leaving 13 bases unmatched. Germline CDR1 and CDR2: MNHEY and SVGAGI. CDR3 DNA sequence: TGTGCCAGCAGGATGCAGGGGGTGGGAGTCGACACCGGGGAGCTGTTTTTT. This translates into CASRMQGVGVDTGELFF.

The chain links TRBV4-1 to TRBJ2-3; possibly TRBD2 for D (5 bases). V was clipped by 1 base and J by 0 bases, with 11 bases between them. CDR3 length: 16 amino acids. CDR1 is MGHRA and CDR2 is YSYEKL in the germline V gene. Here the CDR3 reads CASSQVEVSSTDTQYF. CDR3 bases: TGCGCCAGCAGCCAAGTGGAGGTATCTAGCACAGATACGCAGTATTTT.

In this sample, this clonotype turned up a few times. The chain uses TRBV20-1 and TRBJ2-2; D ambiguous. V was clipped by 5 bases and J by 4 bases, with 11 bases between them. This CDR3 has 13 residues. In germline, CDR1 is DFQATT, CDR2 SNEGSKA (reference sequence). The CDR3 loop is CSAPSRPTGELFF. Written as DNA, the CDR3 is TGCAGTGCTCCCAGCAGACCCACCGGGGAGCTGTTTTTT.

V and J are TRBV7-2 and TRBJ1-1, with a tentative D call TRBD1 (6 bases). There are 14 residues in the CDR3. Deletions cut 5 bases from V and 4 bases from J, with 14 bases between. From germline, CDR1 is SGHTA and CDR2 FQGNSA. The CDR3 is CASSGGGGGTEAFF. DNA for the CDR3: TGTGCCAGCAGCGGCGGGGGCGGGGGCACTGAAGCTTTCTTT.

Only a few counts were recorded for this clonotype. This rearrangement joins TRBV7-2 to TRBJ2-2, with D uncertain. The CDR3 loop spans 13 amino acids. V was pared by 4 bases and J by 6 bases, with 9 bases between. Germline V gene sequence: CDR1 SGHTA, CDR2 FQGNSA. The CDR3 sequence: CASSSSNPGELFF. As DNA, the CDR3 is TGTGCCAGCAGCTCTTCAAACCCCGGGGAGCTGTTTTTT. Together with reference TRBV7-2 and TRBJ2-2, the CDR3 gives the full variable domain: GAGVSQSPSNKVTEKGKDVELRCDPISGHTALYWYRQSLGQGLEFLIYFQGNSAPDKSGLPSDRFSAERTGGSVSTLTIQRTQQEDSAVYLCASSSSNPGELFFGEGSRLTVL.

This clonotype occurred many times. The chain links TRBV12-3 or TRBV12-4 to TRBJ2-3; D is uncertain. V lost 8 bases and J 7 bases, leaving 10 bases between the germline ends. There are 11 residues in the CDR3. The CDR3 bases are TGTGCCAGCGCCATCGGCCATACGCAGTATTTT. This codes for CASAIGHTQYF.

This clonotype was observed at least ten times. The CDR3, as DNA: TGCGCCAGCAGCCGCCGTGGGGACAGGGACTACAATGAGCAGTTCTTC. This translates into CASSRRGDRDYNEQFF. The genes are TRBV5-1 and TRBJ2-1; 9 bases line up with TRBD1. Germline CDR1 and CDR2: SGHRS and YFSETQ. J lost 3 bases, V lost 4 bases, and 8 bases had no gene match. This CDR3 spans 16 amino acids.

This clonotype was observed many times. The chain combines TRBV12-3 or TRBV12-4 with TRBJ2-1; D gene unclear. This CDR3 comprises 11 residues. V lost 6 bases and J lost 15, with 15 bases in between. CDR3 in DNA: TGTGCCAGCAGGGACCTGGCTGGGCTGTTCTTC. Translation: CASRDLAGLFF.

V and J are TRBV4-1 and TRBJ2-7; D ambiguous. Germline CDR1 and CDR2: MGHRA and YSYEKL. V lost 1 base, J lost 7 bases, and 11 bases lay in between. The CDR3 covers 13 residues. CDR3 amino acids: CASSQVDASEQYF. The CDR3 nucleotides are TGCGCCAGCAGCCAAGTTGACGCGTCGGAGCAGTACTTC.

In this sample, this clonotype turned up a few times. This chain links TRBV27 with TRBJ2-3; the D call may be TRBD1 or TRBD2 (5 bases each). From germline, CDR1 is MNHEY and CDR2 SMNVEV (reference sequence). This CDR3 region has 15 residues. Trimming removed 4 bases from V and 4 bases from J, with 15 bases in between. Here the CDR3 DNA reads TGTGCCAGCAGTTCAACCACGGGGCCCCCAGATACGCAGTATTTT. This codes for CASSSTTGPPDTQYF.

This clonotype was counted a few times. One junction end does not reproduce the germline sequence, and a read error may be involved. The rearrangement joins TRBV6-5 to TRBJ2-5; 7 positions match TRBD2. Germline values: CDR1 MNHEY, CDR2 SVGAGI. There are 14 residues in the CDR3. CDR3 in DNA: TGTCCCAGCACCGGACTAGTTAAGATAGAGACCCAGTACTTC. The encoded protein is CPSTGLVKIETQYF.

The rearrangement joins TRBV6-5 to TRBJ2-5, with a weak D call TRBD1 (5 bases). This CDR3 is built from 16 residues. The V gene lost 5 bases and the J gene lost 4 bases, with 20 bases spanning the gap. Germline V lookup: CDR1 MNHEY, CDR2 SVGAGI. CDR3 nucleotide sequence: TGTGCCAGCAGTACGCGGCAATTCCCAAGGGGAGAGACCCAGTACTTC. Protein: CASSTRQFPRGETQYF.

There are many counts of this clonotype. This chain joins TRBV11-2 and TRBJ2-2; no firm D call. Deletions cut 5 bases from V and 6 bases from J, with 4 bases between. The length of the CDR3 is 11 residues. CDR1 and CDR2 from the germline V gene are SGHAT and FQNNGV. CDR3 sequence: CASSPPGELFF. CDR3 nucleotide sequence: TGTGCCAGCAGCCCTCCCGGGGAGCTGTTTTTT.

The sample holds a few counts of this clonotype. The chain joins TRBV10-3 to TRBJ1-1; 9 positions agree with TRBD1. The germline V gene encodes CDR1 ENHRY and CDR2 SYGVKD. The CDR3 totals 14 residues. Trimming cost V 4 bases and J 2 bases; bases outside gene matches: 2. CDR3: CAISATGGNTEAFF. CDR3 nucleotide sequence: TGTGCCATCAGTGCGACAGGGGGTAACACTGAAGCTTTCTTT.

The chain employs TRBV4-2 and TRBJ2-3, with D tentatively TRBD1 (6 bases). The CDR3 has 21 amino acids. Germline V lookup: CDR1 LGHNA, CDR2 YNFKEQ. The ends were cut back, 0 bases at V and 2 bases at J, with 27 bases in the middle. In DNA, the CDR3 is TGTGCCAGCAGCCAAGATACCCCCCGGGTGGTCGGGGCAGGGGACACAGATACGCAGTATTTT. Its translation is CASSQDTPRVVGAGDTDTQYF.